The rows below give T cell receptor beta chains drawn from one sample of a study of blood T cells in healthy people across ages. In TCRdb, the 5' RACE reads were re-called with MiXCR into one record per CDR3 protein. The top ten clones hold roughly 19% of a sample with some 800,000 distinct CDR3 sequences, around 43% of them seen once. What was sequenced was blood. Every receptor here comes from a man aged 55 to 70 in good health. The CDR3 runs from the conserved cysteine through the conserved F or W. The D gene is left open where the match is weak. Clone size appears in some rows only: once, few, many, or a class for an expanded clone.

j_call,d_call,clone_size,v_call,cdr3_nt,cdr3_aa
TRBJ2-7,-,-,TRBV7-6,TGTGCCAGCAGCACTGGCGGCAGCCCAAACTACGAGCAGTACTTC,CASSTGGSPNYEQYF
TRBJ2-2,TRBD1,-,TRBV3-1,TGTGCCAGCAGCCAAGTAGGGCAGGGGGCGACCGGGGAGCTGTTTTTT,CASSQVGQGATGELFF
TRBJ1-1,-,few,TRBV14,TGTGCCAGCAGCCCCACTCTTGGGGGGGCGGACACTGAAGCTTTCTTT,CASSPTLGGADTEAFF
TRBJ2-5,TRBD1,-,TRBV12-3/TRBV12-4,TGTGCCAGCAGTTCCGTGACAGGGGTTCATGAGACCCAGTACTTC,CASSSVTGVHETQYF
TRBJ1-4,TRBD1,-,TRBV6-5,TGTGCCAGCAGTTACCAGGGGGCGGCTCCCGAAAAACTGTTTTTT,CASSYQGAAPEKLFF
TRBJ2-7,-,many,TRBV29-1,TGCAGCGTTGAAGACCCCGACGTTGGGGGGTACGAGCAGTACTTC,CSVEDPDVGGYEQYF
TRBJ2-5,-,-,TRBV29-1,TGCAGCGTTGACCGACAGTCTGGGACCCAGTACTTC,CSVDRQSGTQYF
TRBJ2-4,-,few,TRBV11-3,TGTGCCAGCAGTTCCTCGGAGGCCAAAAACATTCAGTACTTC,CASSSSEAKNIQYF
TRBJ2-2,-,few,TRBV20-1,TGCAGTGCCACCTCTCCGGGACCGCCGCTCGGCGGGGAGCTGTTTTTT,CSATSPGPPLGGELFF
TRBJ2-1,TRBD2,few,TRBV29-1,TGCAGCGTTGAAGGTGCGCAGCGGGGGGCCATCTCCTACAATGAGCAGTTCTTC,CSVEGAQRGAISYNEQFF
TRBJ2-1,TRBD2,-,TRBV12-3/TRBV12-4,TGTGCCAGCAGTTCCGCGGGAGCGAGGGTTGAGCAGTTCTTC,CASSSAGARVEQFF
TRBJ2-1,-,many,TRBV6-5,TGTGCCAGCAGAGACAGGCAGAGCTCCTACAATGAGCAGTTCTTC,CASRDRQSSYNEQFF
TRBJ2-3,TRBD2,-,TRBV6-2/TRBV6-3,TGTGCCACCAGGAGGAGCGGGGAAGCAGATACGCAGTATTTT,CATRRSGEADTQYF
TRBJ1-2,-,-,TRBV6-2/TRBV6-3,TGTGCCAGCAGTTACTCGATTACAGGGTTAAAGGATGGCTACACCTTC,CASSYSITGLKDGYTF
TRBJ2-1,-,few,TRBV7-2,TGTGCCAGCAGCAAACCCTACAATGAGCAGTTCTTC,CASSKPYNEQFF
TRBJ2-6,TRBD2,few,TRBV20-1,TGCAGTGCTAGCGCACTAGCGGGCAACTCTGGGGCCAACGTCCTGACTTTC,CSASALAGNSGANVLTF
TRBJ2-5,TRBD2,-,TRBV11-2,TGTGCCAGCAGCGCACTACTAGCGGGGGGCGTGGAGACCCAGTACTTC,CASSALLAGGVETQYF
TRBJ2-7,TRBD1,-,TRBV13,TGTGCCAGCAGCTCGACAGGGGCATCCTACGAGCAGTACTTC,CASSSTGASYEQYF
TRBJ2-1,TRBD2,few,TRBV9,TGTGCCAGCGTAGCGGGGGGGCCAGGAGAGTACAATGAGCAGTTCTTC,CASVAGGPGEYNEQFF
TRBJ1-2,-,-,TRBV4-1,TGCGCCAGCAGCCAAGCGGAAAGATCAAACTATGGCTACACCTTC,CASSQAERSNYGYTF
TRBJ2-7,TRBD1,few,TRBV2,TGTGCCAGCAGCGCGACAGGGTTCTACGAGCAGTACTTC,CASSATGFYEQYF
TRBJ2-3,TRBD1,few,TRBV5-1,TGCGCCAGCAGCATGACAGGGATGGGCACAGATACGCAGTATTTT,CASSMTGMGTDTQYF
TRBJ1-5,-,-,TRBV7-2,TGTGCCAGCAGCTTAGTTCCAGACTTGAAGCAGCCCCAGCATTTT,CASSLVPDLKQPQHF
TRBJ2-1,-,-,TRBV12-5,TGTGCTAGTGGTTTCATCCCCGGACAGTTCGACGAGCAGTTCTTC,CASGFIPGQFDEQFF
TRBJ2-5,TRBD2,-,TRBV7-9,TGTGCCAGCAGGAGCGGGGGAGCTCGAGAGACCCAGTACTTC,CASRSGGARETQYF
TRBJ2-3,-,-,TRBV12-3/TRBV12-4,TGTGCCAGCACCCAGGGGGGGACAGATACGCAGTATTTT,CASTQGGTDTQYF
TRBJ2-1,-,-,TRBV29-1,TGCAGCGTTGAAGATCCATTGAGGGGTTCCTACAATGAGCAGTTCTTC,CSVEDPLRGSYNEQFF
TRBJ1-4,TRBD1,-,TRBV7-2,TGTGCCAGCAGCTCGGGACAGTCTACAACTAATGAAAAACTGTTTTTT,CASSSGQSTTNEKLFF
TRBJ2-3,TRBD2,-,TRBV20-1,TGCAGTGCTAGACGTACCGGGACTAGAATAGATACGCAGTATTTT,CSARRTGTRIDTQYF
TRBJ2-2,-,-,TRBV6-2/TRBV6-3,TGTGCCAGCAGTTTGGACTACACCGGGGAGCTGTTTTTT,CASSLDYTGELFF
TRBJ2-4,-,few,TRBV28,TGTGCCAGCAGAAAAACTGGGGTCGAAAACATTCAGTACTTC,CASRKTGVENIQYF
TRBJ2-2,-,-,TRBV9,TGTGCCAGCACCATGACCGGGACAAGCAACACCGGGGAGCTGTTTTTT,CASTMTGTSNTGELFF
TRBJ2-5,-,once,TRBV24-1,TGTGCCACCAGTGTCCGGACAGAACAAGAGACCCAGTACTTC,CATSVRTEQETQYF
TRBJ2-6,-,-,TRBV27,TGTGCCAGCAGTTTGGTAGGGGGAAGCTCTGGGGCCAACGTCCTGACTTTC,CASSLVGGSSGANVLTF
TRBJ1-2,TRBD1,few,TRBV2,TGTGCCAGTGGACAGGGGACTTATGGCTACACCTTC,CASGQGTYGYTF
TRBJ2-2,-,few,TRBV29-1,TGCAGCGCCGTCCGCCCAAACACCGGGGAGCTGTTTTTT,CSAVRPNTGELFF
TRBJ2-7,-,-,TRBV7-9,TGTGCCAGCAGCTTAGGGTCCGGGACAAGTATGGTCGAGCAGTACTTC,CASSLGSGTSMVEQYF
TRBJ2-3,-,-,TRBV5-1,TGCGCCAGCAGCTTCAGCAGGGGCGACACAGATACGCAGTATTTT,CASSFSRGDTDTQYF
TRBJ2-3,-,-,TRBV6-2/TRBV6-3,TGTGCCAGCAGTCTCCATGGGATCGGTGATACGCAGTATTTT,CASSLHGIGDTQYF
TRBJ1-1,-,-,TRBV29-1,TGCAGCGTTGAGGCAGCTAACACTGAAGCTTTCTTT,CSVEAANTEAFF
TRBJ2-1,-,-,TRBV5-4,TGTGCCGGCAGCTTGGGCAGTGGGCAAGACAATGAGCAGTTCTTC,CAGSLGSGQDNEQFF
TRBJ1-2,-,-,TRBV29-1,TGCAGCGTTGATCTTGGCGGGGGGAATGGCTACACCTTC,CSVDLGGGNGYTF
TRBJ1-1,-,-,TRBV27,TGTGCCAGCCATCCGGGGGGGATAAACACTGAAGCTTTCTTT,CASHPGGINTEAFF
TRBJ2-7,-,-,TRBV7-9,TGTGCCAGCAGCTTATCAGCGATCGAGCAGTACTTC,CASSLSAIEQYF
TRBJ2-6,-,many,TRBV12-3/TRBV12-4,TGTGCCACCGGGGTGGGGTGGGAATTGCGCTCTGGGGCCAACGTCCTGACTTTC,CATGVGWELRSGANVLTF
TRBJ1-5,-,-,TRBV20-1,TGCAGTGCTAGGACCTTGGCGACCAGTAGCAATCAGCCCCAGCATTTT,CSARTLATSSNQPQHF
TRBJ1-4,-,few,TRBV7-2,TGTGCCAGCAGCCCCGGGGGGGGGATTAATGAAAAACTGTTTTTT,CASSPGGGINEKLFF
TRBJ1-5,-,-,TRBV25-1,TGTGCCAGCAGCCCCAGTAGGGAATCAGCCCCAAGATCCCAGCCCCAGCATTTT,CASSPSRESAPRSQPQHF